The 8 T cell receptor beta chains below all came from one sample that was sequenced in a study of T-cell reconstitution after alpha-beta-depleted transplantation in children. The TCRbeta library incorporated unique molecular identifiers. In TCRdb, the PCR reads were re-called with MiXCR into one record per CDR3 protein. Of some 500,000 distinct CDR3 sequences in the sample, around 17% were seen once. The sequencing used PBMCs from the stem cell graft donor, collected from the stem cell graft. Receptor source: a human donor who donated a stem cell graft to a child with acute lymphoblastic leukemia.

This clonotype has just a few counts. The rearrangement links TRBV6-5 to TRBJ2-2, with TRBD2 matching 7 bases. The germline gives CDR1 MNHEY, CDR2 SVGAGI. The CDR3 length is 13 residues. The trim removed 2 bases at V and 7 bases at J, leaving 1 base unmatched. The CDR3, as DNA: TGTGCCAGCAGTTACGGGGGGGACGGGGAGCTGTTTTTT. Amino acids: CASSYGGDGELFF.

There are a few counts of this clonotype. V usage is TRBV20-1 and J usage is TRBJ2-7; 9 positions agree with TRBD1. Germline loops: CDR1 DFQATT, CDR2 SNEGSKA (reference sequence). Trimming removed 6 bases from V and 7 bases from J; junction bases left unmatched: 7. The CDR3 length is 12 residues. CDR3 sequence (DNA): TGCAGTGCCGCACAGGGGGCGGGAGAGCAGTACTTC. Protein product: CSAAQGAGEQYF.

This chain uses TRBV4-1 with TRBJ1-2; D unclear. The CDR3 runs to 16 residues. Trimming cost V 2 bases and J 8 bases, with 21 bases left between them. The germline gives CDR1 MGHRA, CDR2 YSYEKL. The CDR3 loop is CASSQSRRALFPGYTF. The CDR3 DNA reads TGCGCCAGCAGCCAATCAAGGAGGGCCCTCTTCCCGGGCTACACCTTC.

V and J are TRBV20-1 and TRBJ2-3; weak D call: TRBD2 (6 bases). Per the germline V gene, CDR1 is DFQATT and CDR2 is SNEGSKA (reference sequence). The CDR3 covers 17 residues. The V end was cut by 1 base, the J end by 3 bases, with 20 bases between. The CDR3: CSARGPELGRETDTQYF. The CDR3 nucleotides read TGCAGTGCTAGAGGCCCCGAACTAGGCCGGGAGACAGATACGCAGTATTTT.

The chain carries TRBV15 and TRBJ1-5, with D uncertain. Germline V lookup: CDR1 LNHNV, CDR2 YYDKDF (reference sequence). Trimming pared 0 bases from V and 0 bases from J, leaving 12 bases between. This CDR3 spans 17 amino acids. The CDR3 protein is CATSRDGQTGSNQPQHF. The CDR3 bases are TGTGCCACCAGCAGAGATGGGCAGACGGGTAGCAATCAGCCCCAGCATTTT. The full variable domain, completed using reference TRBV15 and TRBJ1-5, is DAMVIQNPRYQVTQFGKPVTLSCSQTLNHNVMYWYQQKSSQAPKLLFHYYDKDFNNEADTPDNFQSRRPNTSFCFLDIRSPGLGDTAMYLCATSRDGQTGSNQPQHFGDGTRLSIL.

The sample holds a few counts of this clonotype. The V call is TRBV9, the J call TRBJ1-6; 9 nucleotides line up with TRBD1. The germline V gene has CDR1 SGDLS and CDR2 YYNGEE. V lost 1 base and J lost 10; bases outside the gene matches: 6. This CDR3 is built from 15 residues. The CDR3 protein is CASSVTGQGDSPLHF. The CDR3, as DNA: TGTGCCAGCAGCGTAACGGGACAGGGTGACTCACCCCTCCACTTT.

V and J are TRBV4-2 and TRBJ2-3; 10 nucleotides align to TRBD2. The CDR3 loop spans 17 amino acids. With V trimmed by 4 bases and J by 5 bases, 12 bases remained unmatched. Germline CDR1 is LGHNA and CDR2 is YNFKEQ. The DNA for the CDR3 is TGTGCCAGCAGCCGGTTGGACCAGCGGGAGGGGGGAGATACGCAGTATTTT. This gives the protein CASSRLDQREGGDTQYF.

The chain recombines TRBV27 with TRBJ2-7; 10 bases line up with TRBD2. CDR1 MNHEY and CDR2 SMNVEV come from the germline V gene (reference sequence). The length of the CDR3 is 14 residues. Trimming removed 5 bases from V and 4 bases from J; junction bases left unmatched: 5. The CDR3 sequence is CASSVPSGGYEQYF. CDR3 bases: TGTGCCAGCAGTGTGCCTAGCGGGGGTTACGAGCAGTACTTC.